These 32 T cell receptor beta chains originate from one sample sequenced in a study of read filtering for tumor transcriptome and immune sequencing. From 400 to 450 ng of RNA, a library with molecular barcoded alpha/delta and beta/gamma adaptors was made. TCRdb redid the calling of the reads with MiXCR, one entry per CDR3 protein. The top ten hold about 14% of the sample, which has about 46,000 distinct CDR3 sequences, 10% to 15% seen once. Sample: a population of CD138-negative cells sorted from bone marrow. These receptors were collected from a donor aged 40 or older with multiple myeloma.

This clonotype was counted many times. Just one base apart from a much larger clone, this may be a read error. The V call is TRBV7-9, the J call TRBJ2-1; 12 positions match TRBD2. CDR3 size: 15 residues. Germline V gives CDR1 SEHNR, CDR2 FQNEAQ (reference sequence). The CDR3 DNA follows: TGTGCCAGCACCCGGACTAGCGGGACCGCCAATGGGCAGTTCTTC. Its protein is CASTRTSGTANGQFF.

This clonotype has ten or more counts. This rearrangement joins TRBV5-1 to TRBJ2-1; 14 bases match TRBD2. The CDR3 has 16 residues. Germline values: CDR1 SGHRS, CDR2 YFSETQ. The junction had 4 bases not matched to a gene; V was cut back by 4 bases and J by 4 bases. CDR3 bases: TGCGCCAGCAGCATTGGGACTAGCGGGGGATACAATGAGCAGTTCTTC. Residues: CASSIGTSGGYNEQFF.

CDR3 in DNA: TGTGCCAGCAGCCCGGGGGGGGGTGGAACTGAAGCTTTCTTT. Amino acids: CASSPGGGGTEAFF. The V call is TRBV7-9, the J call TRBJ1-1; a possible D gene is TRBD1 (5 bases). The CDR3 spans 14 residues. V gave up 5 bases and J gave up 5 bases, with 15 bases separating them. Germline V gene lookup returns CDR1 SEHNR and CDR2 FQNEAQ (reference sequence).

This chain links TRBV11-2 with TRBJ2-3, with TRBD2 matching over 16 bases. The CDR3 loop spans 17 amino acids. Germline V gene data show CDR1 as SGHAT and CDR2 as FQNNGV. Trimming took 5 bases from V and 4 from J; bases not matched to a gene: 6. CDR3 DNA: TGTGCCAGCAGCGCCGGGACTAGCGGGAGGGGCTCAGATACGCAGTATTTT. Translation: CASSAGTSGRGSDTQYF.

This clonotype was picked up many times. The V gene is TRBV12-3 or TRBV12-4, the J gene TRBJ1-1; D is ambiguous. The CDR3 totals 14 residues. Trimming left V 6 bases short and J 0 bases short, with 11 bases between. CDR3 DNA: TGTGCCAGCAGAGCACGGAATATGAACACTGAAGCTTTCTTT. It yields the protein CASRARNMNTEAFF.

About this clonotype itself: Being one base from a much bigger clone, this may be a read error. The conserved final phenylalanine or tryptophan is absent from the CDR3, which likely points to a read error. The V call is TRBV12-3 or TRBV12-4, the J call TRBJ1-6; D perhaps matches TRBD1 (5 bases). This CDR3 has 13 residues. Trimming left V 2 bases short and J 10 bases short, with 9 bases between. CDR3 DNA: TGTGCCAGCAGTTTAAGGGGTGGCTCACCCCTCCACTCT. It codes for CASSLRGGSPLHS.

This clonotype was seen many times. The chain has TRBV5-1 and TRBJ1-5; D unclear. CDR3 length: 13 amino acids. CDR1 and CDR2 (germline): SGHRS, YFSETQ. V lost 1 base and J 6 bases, leaving 8 bases between the germline ends. CDR3 loop: CASSLTEGQPQHF. The CDR3 DNA is TGCGCCAGCAGCTTGACGGAGGGTCAGCCCCAGCATTTT.

This clonotype was recorded at least ten times. This rearrangement joins TRBV28 to TRBJ1-5; the D gene is possibly TRBD1 (5 bases). From germline, CDR1 is MDHEN and CDR2 SYDVKM. The CDR3 is 15 amino acids. V gave up 7 bases and J gave up 0 bases, with 13 bases separating them. In nucleotides, the CDR3 is TGTGCCAGCAATCCGGGTGGGGCTAGCAATCAGCCCCAGCATTTT. Protein: CASNPGGASNQPQHF. Complete variable domain (other parts from reference TRBV28 and TRBJ1-5): DVKVTQSSRYLVKRTGEKVFLECVQDMDHENMFWYRQDPGLGLRLIYFSYDVKMKEKGDIPEGYSVSREKKERFSLILESASTNQTSMYLCASNPGGASNQPQHFGDGTRLSIL.

This clonotype has a count of ten or more. V is TRBV4-1 and J is TRBJ1-2, with D unclear. CDR3 size: 17 residues. The germline V gene has CDR1 MGHRA and CDR2 YSYEKL. Trimming took off 0 bases at V and 0 bases at J, with 14 bases between the two ends. The CDR3 DNA sequence: TGCGCCAGCAGCCAAGATTCCGGTCCTGGCCCTAACTATGGCTACACCTTC. Translated, it gives CASSQDSGPGPNYGYTF.

This clonotype has a count of ten or more. This chain uses TRBV28 with TRBJ1-4; D is ambiguous. CDR3 length equals 14 residues. Germline V lookup: CDR1 MDHEN, CDR2 SYDVKM. Trimming cost V 4 bases and J 7 bases, with 13 bases left between them. For the CDR3, the DNA is TGTGCCAGCAGTTCCCCCGGGTTGAGTGAAAAACTGTTTTTT. Its protein product is CASSSPGLSEKLFF.

This clonotype was observed at least ten times. The chain has TRBV12-3 or TRBV12-4 and TRBJ2-2, with 8 bases lining up with TRBD1. V lost 5 bases and J lost 4; bases outside the gene matches: 6. The CDR3 loop spans 15 amino acids. The CDR3 reads CASSRGTGATGELFF. CDR3 coding DNA: TGTGCCAGCAGTCGAGGGACAGGAGCCACCGGGGAGCTGTTTTTT.

Note on this clonotype: Germline is not matched at one junction end, which may reflect a read error. The rearrangement joins TRBV20-1 to TRBJ2-3; 8 positions match TRBD2. CDR1 and CDR2 (germline): DFQATT, SNEGSKA (reference sequence). There are 14 residues in the CDR3. DNA for the CDR3: TGCATTGCTCTTAGCGGGGCCATCACAGATACGCAGTATTTT. Translation: CIALSGAITDTQYF.

This clonotype has at least ten counts. V and J are TRBV13 and TRBJ2-1, with 7 positions matching TRBD2. CDR3 size: 16 residues. The V gene end was trimmed by 4 bases and the J gene end by 1 base; junction bases not matched to a gene: 7. The germline V gene encodes CDR1 PRHDT and CDR2 FYEKMQ (reference sequence). The CDR3 DNA reads as TGTGCCAGCAGCTCTTCCGCGGGAGTGTCCTACAATGAGCAGTTCTTC. It encodes CASSSSAGVSYNEQFF.

Ten or more counts support this clonotype. The chain uses TRBV2 and TRBJ1-4; perhaps TRBD1 as D (6 bases). Germline loops: CDR1 SNHLY, CDR2 FYNNEI. V was trimmed by 6 bases and J by 5 bases, leaving 10 bases between them. The CDR3 loop spans 13 amino acids. CDR3: CASRRDTNEKLFF. CDR3 bases: TGTGCCAGCAGAAGGGACACGAATGAAAAACTGTTTTTT.

This clonotype was found many times. This chain connects TRBV18 to TRBJ1-1; D is unresolved. This CDR3 comprises 15 residues. The ends were cut back, 2 bases at V and 1 base at J, with 11 bases in the middle. Germline V gene data show CDR1 as KGHSH and CDR2 as LQKENI. CDR3 in amino acids: CASSPGRTRNTEAFF. The CDR3 DNA reads TGTGCCAGCTCACCAGGCCGGACTCGGAACACTGAAGCTTTCTTT.

The sample holds many counts of this clonotype. In nucleotides, the CDR3 is TGTGCCAGCAGCTTAACGGGAGGGTACAATGAGCAGTTCTTC. The encoded protein is CASSLTGGYNEQFF. The chain is built from TRBV7-2 and TRBJ2-1, with 8 bases that match TRBD2. Germline CDR1 reads SGHTA; CDR2 reads FQGNSA. The V segment lost 2 bases and the J segment 4 bases; nucleotides outside the gene matches: 1. The CDR3 spans 14 residues.

This clonotype was observed many times. The chain joins TRBV7-9 to TRBJ1-4; D may be TRBD1 (6 bases). V was clipped by 3 bases and J by 2 bases, with 13 bases between them. The germline CDR1 and CDR2 sequences are SEHNR and FQNEAQ (reference sequence). This CDR3 comprises 16 residues. This CDR3 reads CASSLALGATNEKLFF. Here the CDR3 DNA reads TGTGCCAGCAGCTTGGCGTTGGGGGCGACTAATGAAAAACTGTTTTTT.

This clonotype has a count of ten or more. The genes are TRBV6-1 and TRBJ2-7; 7 bases agree with TRBD2. The CDR3 totals 13 residues. Looked up from germline, CDR1 is MNHNS and CDR2 is SASEGT. V lost 6 bases to trimming and J lost 2 bases; unmatched junction nucleotides: 4. Here the CDR3 reads CASRAGPTYEQYF. In nucleotides, the CDR3 is TGTGCCAGCAGAGCGGGACCTACCTACGAGCAGTACTTC.

The rearrangement joins TRBV7-3 to TRBJ2-1; D is ambiguous. The ends were cut back, 9 bases at V and 6 bases at J, with 21 bases in the middle. The CDR3 totals 15 residues. Germline V gene lookup returns CDR1 SGHTA and CDR2 FQGTGA. The CDR3 DNA reads as TGTGCCAGTAGTCCAATTTCGGACGGCTGCAATGAGCAGTTCTTC. It is translated as CASSPISDGCNEQFF.

This clonotype was observed a handful of times. This chain links TRBV11-2 with TRBJ2-6, with TRBD1 matching over 8 bases. This CDR3 comprises 19 residues. Per germline, CDR1 SGHAT and CDR2 FQNNGV. V lost 5 bases and J lost 0; bases outside the gene matches: 12. The chain's CDR3 is CASSGLLPGGLSGANVLTF. The CDR3 DNA reads as TGTGCCAGCAGCGGTCTTTTGCCAGGGGGCCTCTCTGGGGCCAACGTCCTGACTTTC.

This clonotype was counted ten times or more. V gene TRBV5-1 combines with J gene TRBJ2-2; possible D gene TRBD1, 5 bases. V lost 2 bases, J lost 1 base, and 9 bases lay in between. This CDR3 contains 15 residues. Germline CDR1 is SGHRS and CDR2 is YFSETQ. Here the CDR3 reads CASSFRQGNTGELFF. The CDR3 DNA is TGCGCCAGCAGCTTTCGGCAGGGGAACACCGGGGAGCTGTTTTTT.

This clonotype was recorded many times. A much larger clone differs from this one at a single base, so this may be a read error. This chain uses TRBV5-1 with TRBJ2-1; D unclear. Germline V CDR1 and CDR2: SGHRS, YFSETQ. The CDR3 totals 15 residues. The CDR3 sequence: CASSLSLQTYNGQFF. The CDR3 DNA follows: TGCGCCAGCAGCTTATCACTTCAAACTTACAATGGGCAGTTCTTC.

A note on this clonotype: A far larger clone is a single base away, which makes a read error likely. This is likely a read error, given that the CDR3 carries no conserved phenylalanine or tryptophan at its end. The chain links TRBV12-3 or TRBV12-4 to TRBJ2-1; D gene unclear. Trimming took off 5 bases at V and 10 bases at J, with 9 bases between the two ends. This CDR3 is 11 amino acids long. CDR3: CASSLFGEQFL. The CDR3 DNA is TGTGCCAGCAGTCTCTTTGGGGAGCAGTTCCTC.

By sample share, this clonotype is medium-sized. The chain employs TRBV7-2 and TRBJ2-1; D possibly corresponds to TRBD2 (5 bases). The CDR3 length is 15 residues. V lost 8 bases to trimming and J lost 7 bases, with 21 bases between them. CDR1 and CDR2 (germline): SGHTA, FQGNSA. The CDR3 sequence: CASPPAVGVGNEQFF. CDR3 sequence (DNA): TGTGCCAGCCCCCCAGCCGTGGGAGTTGGAAATGAGCAGTTCTTC.

This clonotype has a count of ten or more. This chain uses TRBV25-1 with TRBJ2-1; D remains ambiguous. The CDR3 is made up of 12 amino acids. V lost 4 bases, J lost 9 bases, and 10 bases lay in between. CDR1 and CDR2 (germline): MGHDK, SYGVNS. The CDR3 DNA is TGTGCCAGCAGTGGCTCTCCCGGTGAGCAGTTCTTC. Its translation: CASSGSPGEQFF.

This clonotype showed up many times. The V and J genes are TRBV3-1 and TRBJ2-7; D gene uncertain. V dropped 3 bases and J dropped 0 bases, with 3 bases sitting between them. Germline CDR1 reads LGHDT; CDR2 reads YNNKEL (reference sequence). This CDR3 spans 12 amino acids. The DNA of the CDR3 is TGTGCCAGCAGCCAGTTCTCCTACGAGCAGTACTTC. Amino acids: CASSQFSYEQYF.

Ten or more counts support this clonotype. This chain links TRBV13 with TRBJ2-6; D remains unclear. V lost 5 bases to trimming and J lost 4 bases, with 12 bases between them. CDR1 and CDR2 (germline): PRHDT, FYEKMQ (reference sequence). This CDR3 spans 15 amino acids. CDR3 DNA: TGTGCCAGCAGCCTCCTGGTGCGGGGGGCCAACGTCCTGACTTTC. This gives the protein CASSLLVRGANVLTF. The entire variable domain, with the rest obtained from reference TRBV13 and TRBJ2-6, is as follows: AAGVIQSPRHLIKEKRETATLKCYPIPRHDTVYWYQQGPGQDPQFLISFYEKMQSDKGSIPDRFSAQQFSDYHSELNMSSLELGDSALYFCASSLLVRGANVLTFGAGSRLTVL.

V is TRBV28 and J is TRBJ2-3; D is perhaps TRBD1 (6 bases). V lost 2 bases, J lost 3 bases, and 15 bases lay in between. There are 16 residues in the CDR3. From germline, CDR1 is MDHEN and CDR2 SYDVKM. The CDR3 coding sequence is TGTGCCAGCAGTTTAGGGGGCGCGGCTGGAACAGATACGCAGTATTTT. Translated, it gives CASSLGGAAGTDTQYF.

In this sample, this clonotype turned up many times. V is TRBV29-1 and J is TRBJ2-3; 12 bases match TRBD2. J was trimmed by 2 bases and V by 6 bases; bases with no gene match: 9. This CDR3 is 16 amino acids long. CDR1 and CDR2 from the germline V gene are SQVTM and ANQGSEA. The CDR3 region has the DNA TGCAGCGTCGCTACGGGACTAGCGGGCTCCACAGATACGCAGTATTTT. Residues: CSVATGLAGSTDTQYF.

This clonotype was counted only a few times. A much larger clone lies a single base off, so this may be a read error. The chain is built from TRBV7-8 and TRBJ2-3, with a tentative D call TRBD2 (6 bases). Germline CDR1 and CDR2: SGHVS and FQNEAQ. This CDR3 is built from 18 residues. Trimming cost V 5 bases and J 1 base, with 22 bases left between them. CDR3 loop: CASSLLGSREARTDTQYF. In DNA, the CDR3 is TGTGCCAGCAGCCTCCTCGGTAGCAGGGAGGCCCGCACAGATACGCAGTATTTT. The full variable domain, rest sourced from reference TRBV7-8 and TRBJ2-3, is GAGVSQSPRYKVAKRGQDVALRCDPISGHVSLFWYQQALGQGPEFLTYFQNEAQLDKSGLPSDRFFAERPEGSVSTLKIQRTQQEDSAVYLCASSLLGSREARTDTQYFGPGTRLTVL.

This clonotype was counted many times. The chain joins TRBV7-9 to TRBJ2-7, with a tentative D call TRBD1 (6 bases). V lost 8 bases to trimming and J lost 4 bases, with 15 bases between them. Germline lookup yields CDR1 SEHNR and CDR2 FQNEAQ (reference sequence). There are 13 residues in the CDR3. In DNA, the CDR3 is TGTGCCAGCGGGGACAAACTCGATTACGAGCAGTACTTC. Its protein is CASGDKLDYEQYF. The full variable domain, completed using reference TRBV7-9 and TRBJ2-7, is DTGVSQNPRHKITKRGQNVTFRCDPISEHNRLYWYRQTLGQGPEFLTYFQNEAQLEKSRLLSDRFSAERPKGSFSTLEIQRTEQGDSAMYLCASGDKLDYEQYFGPGTRLTVT.

This clonotype was recorded many times. This sequence joins TRBV3-1 and TRBJ2-7; 7 nucleotides line up with TRBD2. Germline values: CDR1 LGHDT, CDR2 YNNKEL (reference sequence). This CDR3 comprises 13 residues. Unmatched junction bases numbered 3, after V lost 1 base and J lost 6 bases. The CDR3 nucleotides are TGTGCCAGCAGCCAAGGGACTAGTGGCGAGCAGTACTTC. Protein sequence: CASSQGTSGEQYF.